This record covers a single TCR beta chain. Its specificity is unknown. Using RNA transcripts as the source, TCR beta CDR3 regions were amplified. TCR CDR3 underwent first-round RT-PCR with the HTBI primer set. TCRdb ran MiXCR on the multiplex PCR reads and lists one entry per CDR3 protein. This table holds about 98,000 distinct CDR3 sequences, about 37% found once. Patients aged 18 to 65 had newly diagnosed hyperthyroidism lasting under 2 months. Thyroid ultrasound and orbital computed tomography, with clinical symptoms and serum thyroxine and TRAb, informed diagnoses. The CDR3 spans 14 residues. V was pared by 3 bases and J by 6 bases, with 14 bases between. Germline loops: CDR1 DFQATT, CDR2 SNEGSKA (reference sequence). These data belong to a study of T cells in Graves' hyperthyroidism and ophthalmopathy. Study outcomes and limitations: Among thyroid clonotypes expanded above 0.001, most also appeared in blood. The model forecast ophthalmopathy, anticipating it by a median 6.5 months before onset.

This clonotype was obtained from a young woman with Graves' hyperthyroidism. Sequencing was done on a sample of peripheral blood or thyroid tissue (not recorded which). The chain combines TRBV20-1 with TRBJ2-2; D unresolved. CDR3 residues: CSARWWGSSGELFF. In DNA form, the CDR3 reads TGCAGTGCTAGGTGGTGGGGAAGTTCCGGGGAGCTGTTTTTT.